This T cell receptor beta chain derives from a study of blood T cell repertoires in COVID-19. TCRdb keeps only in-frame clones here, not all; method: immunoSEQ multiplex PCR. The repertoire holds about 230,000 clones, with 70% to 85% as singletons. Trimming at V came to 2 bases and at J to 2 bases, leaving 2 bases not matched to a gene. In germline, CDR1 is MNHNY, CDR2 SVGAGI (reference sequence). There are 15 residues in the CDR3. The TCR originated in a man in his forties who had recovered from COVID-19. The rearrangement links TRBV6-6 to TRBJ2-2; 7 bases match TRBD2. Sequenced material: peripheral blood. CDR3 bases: TGTGCCAGCAGTTACAAGCGGGGAAACACCGGGGAGCTGTTTTTT. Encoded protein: CASSYKRGNTGELFF.